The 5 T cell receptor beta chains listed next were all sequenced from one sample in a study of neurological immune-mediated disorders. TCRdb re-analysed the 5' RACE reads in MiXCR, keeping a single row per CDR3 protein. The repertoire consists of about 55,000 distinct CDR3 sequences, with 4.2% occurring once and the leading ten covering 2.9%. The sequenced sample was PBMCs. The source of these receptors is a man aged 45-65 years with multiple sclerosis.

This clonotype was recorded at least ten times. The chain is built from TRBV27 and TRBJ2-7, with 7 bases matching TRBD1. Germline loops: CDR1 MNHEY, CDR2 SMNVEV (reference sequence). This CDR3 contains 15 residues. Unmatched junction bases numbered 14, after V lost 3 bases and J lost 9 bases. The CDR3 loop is CASSFFPPDRFGQYF. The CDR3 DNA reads TGTGCCAGCAGTTTTTTCCCACCGGACAGGTTCGGGCAGTACTTC.

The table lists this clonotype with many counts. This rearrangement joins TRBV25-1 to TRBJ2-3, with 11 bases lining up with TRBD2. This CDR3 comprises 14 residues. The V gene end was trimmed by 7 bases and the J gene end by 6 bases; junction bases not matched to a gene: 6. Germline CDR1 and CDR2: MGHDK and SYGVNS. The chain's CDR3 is CASISGRAVDTQYF. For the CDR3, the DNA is TGTGCCAGCATTAGCGGGAGGGCCGTGGATACGCAGTATTTT.

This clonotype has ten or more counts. This chain's CDR3 is CASGQGAYNEQFF. CDR3 in DNA: TGCGCCAGCGGACAGGGGGCCTACAATGAGCAGTTCTTC. This chain uses TRBV5-1 with TRBJ2-1, with 10 bases that match TRBD1. The CDR3 length is 13 residues. Germline CDR1 and CDR2: SGHRS and YFSETQ. The V and J ends lost 7 bases and 2 bases, in that order; junction bases with no gene match: 0.

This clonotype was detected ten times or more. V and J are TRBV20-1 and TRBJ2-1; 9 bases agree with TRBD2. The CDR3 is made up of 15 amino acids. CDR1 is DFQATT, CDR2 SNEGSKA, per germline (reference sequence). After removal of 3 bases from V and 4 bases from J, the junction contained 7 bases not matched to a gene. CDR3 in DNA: TGCAGTGCTAGGGGGACAGCGGGAGGATACAATGAGCAGTTCTTC. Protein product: CSARGTAGGYNEQFF.

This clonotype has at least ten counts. DNA of the CDR3: TGTGCCAGCAGCTTAAGGACAGGGGGCACTGAAGCTTTCTTT. It encodes CASSLRTGGTEAFF. This chain connects TRBV13 to TRBJ1-1; TRBD1 matches 10 bases. The germline V gene encodes CDR1 PRHDT and CDR2 FYEKMQ (reference sequence). J gave up 4 bases and V 2 bases, and 1 base lay outside the gene matches. The length of the CDR3 is 14 residues.